The sequence of this T cell receptor (beta chain) was determined in a study of control samples from healthy donors and cancer patients. The CDR3 covers 16 residues. The V end was cut by 1 base, the J end by 6 bases, with 16 bases between. Germline V CDR1 and CDR2: LNHDA, SQIVND (reference sequence). Clones were sequenced by immunoSEQ multiplex PCR, and TCRdb holds only the in-frame ones, with some missing. The table includes roughly 92,000 clones, approximately 86% detected once. The sequencing sample was made of blood. The chain joins TRBV19 to TRBJ1-5; weak D call: TRBD1 (6 bases). The receptor comes from a woman aged 50 to 60 in good health. CDR3 nucleotide sequence: TGTGCCAGTAGTATAGCTCCGCGGGGGCGCGGTCAGCCCCAGCATTTT. It encodes CASSIAPRGRGQPQHF.